The entry below describes one T cell receptor (beta chain). This CDR3 is 15 amino acids long. With 5 bases removed from V and 7 bases from J, the gap between germline ends came to 19 bases. Germline V gene lookup returns CDR1 SGHRS and CDR2 YFSETQ. This sample is part of a study of radiation and T cells in renal cell carcinoma. Sequencing used immunoSEQ multiplex PCR; TCRdb keeps in-frame clones, though not all of them. The data hold some 150,000 clones, with around 90% observed a single time. Indicated time point: blood 2 weeks post-SBRT. Treatment reported: 15 Gy SBRT to primary tumor, nephrectomy 4 weeks later. The patient's renal cell carcinoma had clear cell pathology.

The V gene is TRBV5-1, the J gene TRBJ2-1; unclear D gene. This TCR was sampled from a woman aged 45 to 65 with renal cell carcinoma. The source was blood, collected from a patient whose treatment included radiotherapy and nephrectomy. The CDR3 DNA reads TGCGCCAGCAGTTCCTCGGGCCTGGAAGGAAATGAGCAGTTCTTC. It encodes CASSSSGLEGNEQFF.